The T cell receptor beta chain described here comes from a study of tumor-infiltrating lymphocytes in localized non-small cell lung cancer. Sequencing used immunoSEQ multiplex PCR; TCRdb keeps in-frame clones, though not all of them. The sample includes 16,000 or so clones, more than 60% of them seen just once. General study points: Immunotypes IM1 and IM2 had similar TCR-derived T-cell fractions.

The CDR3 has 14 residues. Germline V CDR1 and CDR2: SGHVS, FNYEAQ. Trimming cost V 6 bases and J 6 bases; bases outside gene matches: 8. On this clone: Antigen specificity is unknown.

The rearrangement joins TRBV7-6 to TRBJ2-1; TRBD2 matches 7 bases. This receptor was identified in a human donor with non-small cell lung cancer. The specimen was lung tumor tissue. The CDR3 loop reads CASRSWGGSNEQFF. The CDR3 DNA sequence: TGTGCCAGCAGGAGCTGGGGGGGTTCCAATGAGCAGTTCTTC.